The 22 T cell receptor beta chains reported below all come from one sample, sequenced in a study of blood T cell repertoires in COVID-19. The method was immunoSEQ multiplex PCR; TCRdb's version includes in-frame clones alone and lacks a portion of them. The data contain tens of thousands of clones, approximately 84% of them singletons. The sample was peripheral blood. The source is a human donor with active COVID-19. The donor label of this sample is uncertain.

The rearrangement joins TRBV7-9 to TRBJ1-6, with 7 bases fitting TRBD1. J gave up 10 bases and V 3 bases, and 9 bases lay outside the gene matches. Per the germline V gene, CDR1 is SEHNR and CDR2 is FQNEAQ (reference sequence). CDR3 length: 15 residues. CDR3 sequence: CASSFQTGVSSPLHF. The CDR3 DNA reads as TGTGCCAGCAGCTTCCAAACAGGGGTCTCCTCACCCCTCCACTTT.

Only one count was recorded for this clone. CDR3 nucleotide sequence: TGTGCCAGCTCGGCTATCGGGACTAGCGGGGTCTCGGGGTCCACAGATACGCAGTATTTT. This sequence encodes CASSAIGTSGVSGSTDTQYF. This chain joins TRBV18 and TRBJ2-3; 13 bases agree with TRBD2. V dropped 6 bases and J dropped 2; count of bases not matched to a gene: 17. This CDR3 is 20 amino acids long. The germline V gene has CDR1 KGHSH and CDR2 LQKENI. The entire variable domain, with the rest obtained from reference TRBV18 and TRBJ2-3, is as follows: NAGVMQNPRHLVRRRGQEARLRCSPMKGHSHVYWYRQLPEEGLKFMVYLQKENIIDESGMPKERFSAEFPKEGPSILRIQQVVRGDSAAYFCASSAIGTSGVSGSTDTQYFGPGTRLTVL.

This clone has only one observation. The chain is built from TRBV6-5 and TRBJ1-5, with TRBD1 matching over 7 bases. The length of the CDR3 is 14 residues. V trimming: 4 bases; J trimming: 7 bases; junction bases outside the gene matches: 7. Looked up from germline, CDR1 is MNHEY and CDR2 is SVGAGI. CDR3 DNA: TGTGCCAGCAGTTTCAGACAGGGAGACCAGCCCCAGCATTTT. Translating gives CASSFRQGDQPQHF.

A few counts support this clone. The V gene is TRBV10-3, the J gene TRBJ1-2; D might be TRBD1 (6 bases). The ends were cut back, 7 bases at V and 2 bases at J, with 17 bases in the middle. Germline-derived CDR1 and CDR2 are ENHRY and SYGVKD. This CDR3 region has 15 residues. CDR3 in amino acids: CAITGAPGQNYGYTF. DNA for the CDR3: TGTGCCATCACAGGGGCTCCAGGTCAGAACTATGGCTACACCTTC.

The CDR3 nucleotides are TGTGCCACCAGTGGGAGGGGCGGGGTCTGGGTAGATACGCAGTATTTT. Translation: CATSGRGGVWVDTQYF. The chain links TRBV24-1 to TRBJ2-3; TRBD2 is a possible D gene (6 bases). V shed 5 bases and J shed 5 bases, with 19 bases lying between them. The CDR3 is 16 residues long. CDR1 is KGHDR, CDR2 SFDVKD, per germline.

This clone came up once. In nucleotides, the CDR3 is TGTGCCAGCATAAGGGGCAGGAACACCGGGGAGCTGTTTTTT. Protein product: CASIRGRNTGELFF. This rearrangement joins TRBV28 to TRBJ2-2; a weak D match, TRBD1 (5 bases). V was shortened by 7 bases and J by 1 base, with 10 bases between the two germline ends. Germline CDR1 is MDHEN and CDR2 is SYDVKM. The CDR3 extends over 14 amino acids.

The CDR3: CASTMLGSRMNTEAFF. CDR3 nucleotides: TGTGCCAGCACAATGCTCGGGTCGCGGATGAACACTGAAGCTTTCTTT. The V and J genes are TRBV21-1 and TRBJ1-1. TRBV21-1 is assigned pseudogene status. This CDR3 comprises 16 residues.

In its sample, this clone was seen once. The CDR3 spells CASSLAGEDTQYF. The CDR3 DNA follows: TGCGCCAGCAGCCTTGCAGGGGAGGATACGCAGTATTTT. The rearrangement links TRBV5-1 to TRBJ2-3; D may be TRBD1 (6 bases). The CDR3 has 13 residues. The V end lost 4 bases, the J end lost 6 bases, and 12 bases lay between the germline ends. Germline V CDR1 and CDR2: SGHRS, YFSETQ.

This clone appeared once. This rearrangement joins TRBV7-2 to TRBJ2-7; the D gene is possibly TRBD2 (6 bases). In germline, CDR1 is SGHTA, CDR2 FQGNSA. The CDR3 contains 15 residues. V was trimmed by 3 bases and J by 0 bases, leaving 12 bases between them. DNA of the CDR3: TGTGCCAGCAGCTTCGTCGGGGGTAACTCCTACGAGCAGTACTTC. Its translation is CASSFVGGNSYEQYF.

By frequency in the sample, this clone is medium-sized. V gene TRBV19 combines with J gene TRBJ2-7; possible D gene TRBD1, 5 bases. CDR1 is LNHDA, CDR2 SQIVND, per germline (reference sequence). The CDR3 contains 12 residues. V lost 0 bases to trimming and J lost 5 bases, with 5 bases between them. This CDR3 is CASSIEDNEQYF. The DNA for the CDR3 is TGTGCCAGTAGTATAGAGGACAACGAGCAGTACTTC.

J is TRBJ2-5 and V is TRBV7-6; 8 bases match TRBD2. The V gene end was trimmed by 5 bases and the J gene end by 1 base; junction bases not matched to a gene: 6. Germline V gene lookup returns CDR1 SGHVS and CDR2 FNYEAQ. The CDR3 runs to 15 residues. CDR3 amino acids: CASSPGGGTQETQYF. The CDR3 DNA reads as TGTGCCAGCAGCCCCGGCGGGGGGACCCAAGAGACCCAGTACTTC.

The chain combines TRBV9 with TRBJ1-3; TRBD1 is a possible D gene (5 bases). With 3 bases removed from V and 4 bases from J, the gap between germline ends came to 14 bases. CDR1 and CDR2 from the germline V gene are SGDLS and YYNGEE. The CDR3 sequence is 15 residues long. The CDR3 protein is CASSEGAGYGNTIYF. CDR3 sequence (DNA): TGTGCCAGCAGCGAAGGGGCAGGGTACGGAAACACCATATATTTT. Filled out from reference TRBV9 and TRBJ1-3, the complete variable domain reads DSGVTQTPKHLITATGQRVTLRCSPRSGDLSVYWYQQSLDQGLQFLIQYYNGEERAKGNILERFSAQQFPDLHSELNLSSLELGDSALYFCASSEGAGYGNTIYFGEGSWLTVV.

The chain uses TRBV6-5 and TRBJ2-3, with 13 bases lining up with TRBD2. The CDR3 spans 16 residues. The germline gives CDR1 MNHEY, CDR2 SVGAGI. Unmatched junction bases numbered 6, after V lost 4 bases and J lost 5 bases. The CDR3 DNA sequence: TGTGCCAGCAGTTCGACTAGCGGGGGGCGCGGAGATACGCAGTATTTT. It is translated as CASSSTSGGRGDTQYF.

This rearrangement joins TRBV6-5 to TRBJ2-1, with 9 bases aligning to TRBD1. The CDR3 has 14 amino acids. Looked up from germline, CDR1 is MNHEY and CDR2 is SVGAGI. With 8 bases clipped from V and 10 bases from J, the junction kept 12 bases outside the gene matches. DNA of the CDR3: TGTGCCAGCGGCCCCCGGGACAGGGCTTACGAGCAGTTCTTC. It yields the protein CASGPRDRAYEQFF.

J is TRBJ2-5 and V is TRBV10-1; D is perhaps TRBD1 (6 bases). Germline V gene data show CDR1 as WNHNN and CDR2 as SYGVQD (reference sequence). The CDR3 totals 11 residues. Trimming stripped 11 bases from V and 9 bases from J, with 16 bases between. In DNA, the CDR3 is TGCGCCGGCTCAGGGGCCGGGGCCCAGTACTTC. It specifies CAGSGAGAQYF.

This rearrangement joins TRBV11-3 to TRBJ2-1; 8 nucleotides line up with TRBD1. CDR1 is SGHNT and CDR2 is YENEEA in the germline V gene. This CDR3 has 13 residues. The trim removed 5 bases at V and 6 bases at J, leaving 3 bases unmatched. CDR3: CASSVGQGNEQFF. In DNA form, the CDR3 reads TGTGCCAGCAGCGTTGGACAGGGCAATGAGCAGTTCTTC.

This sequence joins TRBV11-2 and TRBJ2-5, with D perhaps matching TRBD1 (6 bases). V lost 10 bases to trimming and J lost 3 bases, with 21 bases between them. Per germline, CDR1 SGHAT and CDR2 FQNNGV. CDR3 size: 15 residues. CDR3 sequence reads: CATTPQGSAKETQYF. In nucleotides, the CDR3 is TGTGCCACCACGCCCCAGGGGTCGGCGAAAGAGACCCAGTACTTC. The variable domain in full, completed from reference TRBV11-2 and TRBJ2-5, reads EAGVAQSPRYKIIEKRQSVAFWCNPISGHATLYWYQQILGQGPKLLIQFQNNGVVDDSQLPKDRFSAERLKGVDSTLKIQPAKLEDSAVYLCATTPQGSAKETQYFGPGTRLLVL.

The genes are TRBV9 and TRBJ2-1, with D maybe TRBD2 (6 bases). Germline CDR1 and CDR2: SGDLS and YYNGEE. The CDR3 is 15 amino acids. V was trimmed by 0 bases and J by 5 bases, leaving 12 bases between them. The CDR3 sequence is CASSVGQRADNEQFF. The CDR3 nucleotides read TGTGCCAGCAGCGTAGGTCAGCGGGCGGACAATGAGCAGTTCTTC.

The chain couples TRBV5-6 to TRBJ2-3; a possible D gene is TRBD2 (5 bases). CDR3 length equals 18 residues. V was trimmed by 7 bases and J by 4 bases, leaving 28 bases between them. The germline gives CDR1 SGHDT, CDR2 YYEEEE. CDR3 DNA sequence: TGTGCCAGCCCTACAGCGGTCCCAAATGCCAAAAGGGCAGATACGCAGTATTTT. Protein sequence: CASPTAVPNAKRADTQYF.

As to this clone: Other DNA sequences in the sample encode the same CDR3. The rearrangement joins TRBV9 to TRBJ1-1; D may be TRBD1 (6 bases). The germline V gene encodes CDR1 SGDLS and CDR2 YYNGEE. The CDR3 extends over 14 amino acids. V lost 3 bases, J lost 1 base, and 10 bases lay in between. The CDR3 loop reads CASSEGVANTEAFF. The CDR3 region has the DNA TGTGCCAGCAGCGAGGGGGTAGCGAACACTGAAGCTTTCTTT.

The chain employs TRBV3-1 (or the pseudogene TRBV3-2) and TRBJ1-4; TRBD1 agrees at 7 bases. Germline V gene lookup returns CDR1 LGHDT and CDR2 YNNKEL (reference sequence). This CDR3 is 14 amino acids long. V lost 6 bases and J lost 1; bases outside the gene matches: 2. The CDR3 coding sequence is TGTGCCAGCAGAAACAGGGGAACTAATGAAAAACTGTTTTTT. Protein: CASRNRGTNEKLFF.

Here the CDR3 DNA reads TGTGCCACCAGTGATCATTTGCTTGAGGATACAGATACGCAGTATTTT. It yields the protein CATSDHLLEDTDTQYF. This chain links TRBV24-1 with TRBJ2-3; no definite D call. Germline CDR1 KGHDR, CDR2 SFDVKD. The CDR3 runs 16 residues. V dropped 3 bases and J dropped 3 bases, with 15 bases sitting between them.